Following are 11 T cell receptor beta chains from one sample sequenced in a study of T cell responses to AZD1222 COVID-19 vaccine. Assay: immunoSEQ multiplex PCR; the TCRdb copy retains only in-frame clones and omits some. The table has 90,000 to 110,000 clones, about 89% seen once. The sequenced sample was peripheral blood, obtained 28 days after the second AZD1222 dose. The source of these receptors is an adult who received the AZD1222 COVID-19 vaccine.

The J gene is TRBJ2-2, the V gene TRBV4-3, with 10 positions matching TRBD1. Germline V gene lookup returns CDR1 LGHNA and CDR2 YSLEER. This CDR3 has 15 residues. J was trimmed by 6 bases and V by 5 bases; bases with no gene match: 6. CDR3 in amino acids: CASSIRDRGSGELFF. CDR3 coding DNA: TGCGCCAGCAGCATCCGGGACAGGGGATCCGGGGAGCTGTTTTTT.

CDR3 residues: CASRGWEKLFF. The CDR3 coding sequence is TGTGCCAGCAGGGGTTGGGAAAAACTGTTTTTT. The gene calls are TRBV27 and TRBJ1-4; D unresolved. Trimming took 6 bases from V and 8 from J, leaving 7 bases between them. Germline-derived CDR1 and CDR2 are MNHEY and SMNVEV (reference sequence). The CDR3 runs to 11 residues.

The chain is built from TRBV5-1 and TRBJ1-2, with 7 nucleotides matching TRBD1. The CDR3 loop spans 16 amino acids. CDR1 SGHRS and CDR2 YFSETQ come from the germline V gene. The V gene end was trimmed by 3 bases and the J gene end by 6 bases; junction bases not matched to a gene: 14. The CDR3 bases are TGCGCCAGCAGCTCGCACCTACGATCAGGGGGGGATGGCTACACCTTC. Translating it yields CASSSHLRSGGDGYTF.

The rearrangement links TRBV3-1 (or the pseudogene TRBV3-2) to TRBJ2-5, with D hard to call. From germline, CDR1 is LGHDT and CDR2 YNNKEL (reference sequence). The V gene lost 6 bases and the J gene lost 1 base, with 9 bases spanning the gap. The CDR3 spans 13 residues. The CDR3 bases are TGTGCCAGCAGGATCTTGGGCCAAGAGACCCAGTACTTC. Its protein product is CASRILGQETQYF.

The chain joins TRBV7-2 to TRBJ1-6; no definite D call. The CDR3 totals 15 residues. Trimming stripped 2 bases from V and 8 bases from J, with 13 bases between. Germline CDR1 is SGHTA and CDR2 is FQGNSA. Here the CDR3 reads CASSLLGRGHSPLHF. DNA for the CDR3: TGTGCCAGCAGCTTATTGGGCAGAGGGCATTCACCCCTCCACTTT.

This clone appeared a few times. The V gene is TRBV19, the J gene TRBJ2-1, with a tentative D call TRBD1 (5 bases). Germline CDR1 is LNHDA and CDR2 is SQIVND (reference sequence). V was pared by 5 bases and J by 0 bases, with 20 bases between. The CDR3 runs to 18 residues. The CDR3 sequence: CASSETVSGMGSYNEQFF. Written as DNA, the CDR3 is TGTGCCAGTAGTGAGACAGTCTCAGGGATGGGCTCCTACAATGAGCAGTTCTTC.

This chain joins TRBV4-1 and TRBJ2-7, with 9 nucleotides matching TRBD2. The CDR3 consists of 14 residues. Unmatched junction bases numbered 1, after V lost 1 base and J lost 3 bases. Germline lookup yields CDR1 MGHRA and CDR2 YSYEKL. The CDR3 sequence: CASSQGSGSYEQYF. In DNA form, the CDR3 reads TGCGCCAGCAGCCAAGGTAGCGGGAGCTACGAGCAGTACTTC.

The rearrangement uses TRBV5-8 and TRBJ2-3; no definite D call. Trimming left V 0 bases short and J 5 bases short, with 7 bases between. This CDR3 spans 13 amino acids. CDR1 and CDR2 (germline): SGHTS, YDEGEE. Here the CDR3 reads CASSLDFQDTQYF. In DNA, the CDR3 is TGTGCCAGCAGCTTGGACTTCCAAGATACGCAGTATTTT.

The chain joins TRBV6-5 to TRBJ1-2, with D uncertain. The V and J ends lost 0 bases and 4 bases respectively, with 9 bases between them. Germline-derived CDR1 and CDR2 are MNHEY and SVGAGI. CDR3 length: 14 amino acids. The CDR3 region has the DNA TGTGCCAGCAGTTACTCCGACCCACCCTATGGCTACACCTTC. Amino acid sequence: CASSYSDPPYGYTF.

The chain recombines TRBV7-9 with TRBJ1-1; D may be TRBD1 (5 bases). Germline CDR1 SEHNR, CDR2 FQNEAQ (reference sequence). CDR3 size: 13 residues. V was trimmed by 4 bases and J by 7 bases, leaving 13 bases between them. The CDR3 here is CASSSPGGNEAFF. The CDR3 region has the DNA TGTGCCAGCAGCTCCCCGGGGGGGAATGAAGCTTTCTTT.

This chain links TRBV5-1 with TRBJ2-1, with D tentatively TRBD1 (5 bases). The CDR3 length is 13 residues. V shed 0 bases and J shed 6 bases, with 7 bases lying between them. From germline, CDR1 is SGHRS and CDR2 YFSETQ. CDR3 sequence: CASSLGQLNEQFF. CDR3 in DNA: TGCGCCAGCAGCTTGGGACAGCTCAATGAGCAGTTCTTC.